These 7 T cell receptor beta chains came from one sample sequenced in a study of OX40 agonist ivuxolimab in advanced cancers. TCRdb keeps only in-frame clones here, not all; method: immunoSEQ multiplex PCR. The sample lists about 88,000 clones, approximately 86% seen once, with approximately 4.2% in the top ten. Sample: CD4+ or CD8+ T cells sorted from blood, taken in a trial of the OX40 agonist ivuxolimab. The origin of the receptors is an adult with an advanced solid tumor such as melanoma, head and neck, liver or kidney cancer.

The chain is built from TRBV7-2 and TRBJ2-7; no firm D call. V was cut by 6 bases and J by 1 base, with 10 bases left in between. This CDR3 spans 13 amino acids. Germline assignment: CDR1 SGHTA and CDR2 FQGNSA. The CDR3 sequence: CASRVTGSYEQYF. The DNA of the CDR3 is TGTGCCAGCAGAGTCACCGGGTCCTACGAGCAGTACTTC.

The V call is TRBV11-1, the J call TRBJ1-4, with 12 bases matching TRBD1. V gave up 5 bases and J gave up 7 bases; unmatched junction bases: 8. The CDR3 has 16 residues. The germline V gene encodes CDR1 SGHAT and CDR2 FQDESV (reference sequence). In DNA form, the CDR3 reads TGTGCCAGCAGCCCCCCCGGGGACAGGGGGCCTGAAAAACTGTTTTTT. It is translated as CASSPPGDRGPEKLFF.

V and J are TRBV6-5 and TRBJ1-3; TRBD1 matches 7 bases. The J segment lost 11 bases and the V segment lost 0 bases, leaving 4 bases of the junction unmatched. CDR1 MNHEY and CDR2 SVGAGI come from the germline V gene. The CDR3 extends over 13 amino acids. CDR3 DNA sequence: TGTGCCAGCAGTTACTCGACAGGGACTGCCATATATTTT. Translating gives CASSYSTGTAIYF.

V usage is TRBV23-1 and J usage is TRBJ2-5, with D unresolved. The DNA matches TRBJ2-7 better at its end, which makes the J call doubtful. TRBV23-1 is an ORF for which the function is uncertain. CDR3 length: 11 residues. The CDR3 DNA follows: TGCGCCAGCAGTCAAGCGTACGAGCAGTACTTC. Translating gives CASSQAYEQYF.

The rearrangement links TRBV6-6 to TRBJ2-5, with 7 bases that match TRBD1. With the DNA end fitting TRBJ2-7 better, the J assignment may be wrong. CDR3 length: 15 residues. Germline CDR1 MNHNY, CDR2 SVGAGI (reference sequence). For the CDR3, the DNA is TGTGCCAGCAGATCCGGACAGGCCCAAACCTACGAGCAGTACTTC. Protein sequence: CASRSGQAQTYEQYF.

This clone occurred a few times. This sequence joins TRBV9 and TRBJ2-1; D perhaps matches TRBD1 (5 bases). CDR3 length: 13 amino acids. The germline gives CDR1 SGDLS, CDR2 YYNGEE. With 4 bases removed from V and 4 bases from J, the gap between germline ends came to 9 bases. As DNA, the CDR3 is TGTGCCAGCAGCCCACAGGCTTACAATGAGCAGTTCTTC. This codes for CASSPQAYNEQFF.

The chain recombines TRBV6-5 with TRBJ2-2; D gene unclear. Germline CDR1 is MNHEY and CDR2 is SVGAGI. Trimming removed 2 bases at V and 3 bases at J, with 13 bases between. This CDR3 has 16 residues. The CDR3: CASSYLGRGYTGELFF. The CDR3, as DNA: TGTGCCAGCAGTTACCTTGGTCGCGGATACACCGGGGAGCTGTTTTTT.